This TCR beta chain was obtained from a study of siplizumab effects on memory and regulatory T cells. Study findings and constraints: Contribution to the alloresponse seemed major for naive T cells, which also seemed more diverse than memory cells. Proliferating Tregs' suppressive function in siplizumab cultures went unconfirmed.

Regarding this clone: Its antigen is as yet unknown.

Roughly 10^5 TCR templates underwent assay in each sample. Libraries were prepared by immunoSEQ multiplex PCR; TCRdb keeps only in-frame clonotypes and omits some of them. Of about 100,000 clones in the sample, approximately 94% were seen once. This TCR came from a human donor in good health. Sequenced: non-Treg CD4+ T cells sorted from blood.

The CDR3, as DNA: TGTGCCAGCAGTAAGGGGACTAGTCAGGTTCAGGGCGAGCAGTACTTC. Its translation: CASSKGTSQVQGEQYF. The chain couples TRBV27 to TRBJ2-7; TRBD2 aligns across 8 bases. This CDR3 comprises 16 residues. V shed 5 bases and J 6 bases; nucleotides not matched to a gene: 15. The germline V gene encodes CDR1 MNHEY and CDR2 SMNVEV (reference sequence).